The next 14 T cell receptor beta chains were all read from a single sample in a study of T cells after yellow fever vaccination (dated 2019 in TCRdb). This specimen's treatment or condition label, interpreted: live attenuated yellow fever vaccine strain. The method behind the library was 5' RACE. Instrument used: Illumina HiSeq 2500. TCRdb passed the public sequencing reads through fastp at Q25 and MiXCR, retaining productive beta sequences. CDR3 protein duplicates are merged, each entry listing the most common genes and DNA. The sample table records about 4,600 distinct CDR3 sequences; about 4% of these occur just once. 55% to 60% of the sample belongs to the ten largest clones. The input for sequencing was PBMCs, either bulk or a sorted T-cell subset (CD4+, CD8+, memory, or dextramer-sorted; not recorded which), taken 15 days after the yellow fever booster vaccination. The source of these receptors is a man aged 25-45 years who received the YFV17D yellow fever vaccine.

In this sample, this clonotype turned up a few times. The chain's CDR3 is CASSQDWSGRTDTQYF. CDR3 nucleotides: TGTGCCAGCAGCCAAGATTGGAGCGGACGCACAGATACGCAGTATTTT. The V call is TRBV3-1, the J call TRBJ2-3; D perhaps matches TRBD2 (5 bases). The CDR3 runs 16 residues. Trimming took 0 bases from V and 1 from J, leaving 11 bases between them. Germline V gene sequence: CDR1 LGHDT, CDR2 YNNKEL (reference sequence).

This clonotype was found many times. The chain couples TRBV12-3 or TRBV12-4 to TRBJ2-7; 10 bases map to TRBD2. The J segment lost 6 bases and the V segment lost 1 base, leaving 0 bases of the junction unmatched. CDR3 length: 13 residues. This chain's CDR3 is CASSLGLAGEQYF. CDR3 coding DNA: TGTGCCAGCAGTTTAGGACTAGCGGGCGAGCAGTACTTC.

This clonotype has at least ten counts. V is TRBV11-1 and J is TRBJ2-3; 7 bases map to TRBD2. Trimming at V came to 3 bases and at J to 0 bases, leaving 12 bases not matched to a gene. Germline values: CDR1 SGHAT, CDR2 FQDESV (reference sequence). The CDR3 is 18 residues long. CDR3 region: CASSFPRATSSSTDTQYF. CDR3 bases: TGTGCCAGCAGCTTCCCACGGGCGACTAGCAGTAGCACAGATACGCAGTATTTT.

In this sample, this clonotype turned up many times. The chain uses TRBV5-5 and TRBJ1-1; perhaps TRBD1 as D (5 bases). From germline, CDR1 is SGHKS and CDR2 YYEKEE (reference sequence). Trimming shortened V by 0 bases and J by 4 bases, and 13 bases separated the two germline ends. The CDR3 runs 15 residues. CDR3 sequence reads: CASSLEGQGRTEAFF. In DNA form, the CDR3 reads TGTGCCAGCAGCTTGGAGGGTCAGGGCCGCACTGAAGCTTTCTTT.

This clonotype is classed as medium-sized (0.01 to 0.1%). The chain combines TRBV7-9 with TRBJ1-1, with D possibly being TRBD1 (5 bases). The CDR3 has 12 residues. Germline V gene lookup returns CDR1 SEHNR and CDR2 FQNEAQ (reference sequence). The V gene lost 7 bases and the J gene lost 6 bases, with 12 bases spanning the gap. This chain's CDR3 is CASIVGEAEAFF. CDR3 coding DNA: TGTGCCAGCATCGTGGGGGAAGCTGAAGCTTTCTTT. Filled out from reference TRBV7-9 and TRBJ1-1, the complete variable domain reads DTGVSQNPRHKITKRGQNVTFRCDPISEHNRLYWYRQTLGQGPEFLTYFQNEAQLEKSRLLSDRFSAERPKGSFSTLEIQRTEQGDSAMYLCASIVGEAEAFFGQGTRLTVV.

In this sample, this clonotype turned up many times. V and J are TRBV15 and TRBJ2-5, with a tentative D call TRBD2 (5 bases). The CDR3 is 13 residues long. Germline lookup yields CDR1 LNHNV and CDR2 YYDKDF (reference sequence). V lost 0 bases to trimming and J lost 5 bases, with 7 bases between them. The CDR3 nucleotides read TGTGCCACCAGCAGAGATTCGGGGGAGACCCAGTACTTC. Residues: CATSRDSGETQYF.

This clonotype has only a few counts. Since a much larger clone is just one base distant, this may be a read error. The chain uses TRBV20-1 and TRBJ2-5; D perhaps matches TRBD2 (5 bases). Germline CDR1 DFQATT, CDR2 SNEGSKA (reference sequence). This CDR3 has 16 amino acids. The CDR3 DNA reads TGCTGTGCTAGAGAGCGCCGCAGTCCGGGGAAAGAGACCCAGTACTTC. Protein: CCARERRSPGKETQYF.

The table lists this clonotype with many counts. The genes are TRBV29-1 and TRBJ2-3, with 9 bases aligning to TRBD2. V shed 7 bases and J 4 bases; nucleotides not matched to a gene: 6. Looked up from germline, CDR1 is SQVTM and CDR2 is ANQGSEA. The CDR3 length is 13 residues. As DNA, the CDR3 is TGCAGCGGCGGCAGCGGGAGGTCAGATACGCAGTATTTT. It yields the protein CSGGSGRSDTQYF.

This clonotype came up many times. V usage is TRBV6-5 and J usage is TRBJ1-2, with D uncertain. CDR1 MNHEY and CDR2 SVGAGI come from the germline V gene. Trimming cost V 6 bases and J 4 bases, with 9 bases left between them. This CDR3 has 12 residues. CDR3 nucleotides: TGTGCCAGCAGGACGGCTTTCTATGGCTACACCTTC. Its translation: CASRTAFYGYTF.

This clonotype was recorded at least ten times. This chain links TRBV4-2 with TRBJ2-1; no clear D. The CDR3 is 15 residues long. CDR1 is LGHNA and CDR2 is YNFKEQ in the germline V gene. With 0 bases removed from V and 7 bases from J, the gap between germline ends came to 13 bases. CDR3 nucleotides: TGTGCCAGCAGCCAAGAAGCCCTCCTTAGGAATGAGCAGTTCTTC. This translates into CASSQEALLRNEQFF.

This clonotype was recorded at least ten times. This chain links TRBV9 with TRBJ2-2; D uncertain. V was shortened by 3 bases and J by 6 bases, with 9 bases between the two germline ends. The CDR3 has 13 amino acids. Looked up from germline, CDR1 is SGDLS and CDR2 is YYNGEE. The CDR3 DNA sequence: TGTGCCAGCAGCGGACGTGGAGCCGGGGAGCTGTTTTTT. Translating it yields CASSGRGAGELFF.

The table lists this clonotype with many counts. J is TRBJ2-3 and V is TRBV18; 8 nucleotides match TRBD2. Germline assignment: CDR1 KGHSH and CDR2 LQKENI. CDR3 length equals 16 residues. After removal of 0 bases from V and 5 bases from J, the junction contained 7 bases not matched to a gene. CDR3 region: CASSPPVGREIDTQYF. In DNA, the CDR3 is TGTGCCAGCTCACCACCTGTCGGGAGGGAAATAGATACGCAGTATTTT.

This clonotype has at least ten counts. This chain uses TRBV4-1 with TRBJ2-1; 9 bases are shared with TRBD2. The CDR3 totals 17 residues. Unmatched junction bases numbered 8, after V lost 0 bases and J lost 5 bases. From germline, CDR1 is MGHRA and CDR2 YSYEKL. The chain's CDR3 is CASSQDVGGRANNEQFF. Written as DNA, the CDR3 is TGCGCCAGCAGCCAAGACGTGGGCGGGAGGGCGAACAATGAGCAGTTCTTC.

Many counts were recorded for this clonotype. The CDR3 here is CASSQGRGPFGYTF. CDR3 sequence (DNA): TGCGCCAGCAGCCAAGGAAGGGGTCCCTTTGGCTACACCTTC. The chain combines TRBV4-3 with TRBJ1-2; D might be TRBD1 (5 bases). Trimming removed 1 base from V and 7 bases from J, with 13 bases in between. This CDR3 is 14 amino acids long. CDR1 LGHNA and CDR2 YSLEER come from the germline V gene.